This is a list of T cell receptor beta chains from one sample in a study of regulatory T cells in long-lasting Graves disease. TCRdb re-derived calls from the multiplex PCR reads in MiXCR, one entry per CDR3 protein. The sample has 400,000 to 500,000 distinct CDR3 sequences, around 20% seen once. The sequencing used peripheral blood mononuclear cells (PBMCs), collected when the disease was refractory, from a patient treated with antithyroid drugs. Receptor source: a female donor with Graves disease. Each CDR3 is given with its conserved first and last residue. The D gene is left open where the match is weak. The size field is filled for only some rows; it gives once, few, many or a size class.

>TRBJ2-7|13|TRBV10-3|many|.
TGTGCCATCAGTGGTGGGGGGACAAACGAGCAGTACTTC
CAISGGGTNEQYF
>TRBJ2-1|11|TRBV12-3/TRBV12-4|few|.
TGTGCCAGCAGCTACAGCAATGAGCAGTTCTTC
CASSYSNEQFF
>TRBJ2-2|15|TRBV5-1|many|.
TGCGCCAGCAGCGCGCGACAGTTGGAGGGCGGGGAGCTGTTTTTT
CASSARQLEGGELFF
>TRBJ1-2|14|TRBV7-9|few|TRBD1
TGTGCCAGCAGCAGGGGACAGGGGGCGTATGGCTACACCTTC
CASSRGQGAYGYTF
>TRBJ1-4|15|TRBV7-9|.|TRBD1
TGTGCCAGCAGCCGAATAGACAGGGGAGGAGAAAAACTGTTTTTT
CASSRIDRGGEKLFF
>TRBJ1-2|12|TRBV28|.|TRBD1
TGTGCCATCGCGACAGGGGCTAATGGCTACACCTTC
CAIATGANGYTF
>TRBJ2-2|16|TRBV3-1|once|TRBD2
TGTGCCAGCAGCCAGAGACAGAGCGGGATCGCCGGGGAGCTGTCTTTT
CASSQRQSGIAGELSF
>TRBJ2-5|15|TRBV25-1|.|TRBD1
TGTGCCAGCAGTGAATATTGGGACAGCGCGGAGACCCAGTACTTC
CASSEYWDSAETQYF
>TRBJ1-6|12|TRBV27|many|.
TGTGCCAGCAGTTTTCCGCGGTCACCCCTCCACTTT
CASSFPRSPLHF
>TRBJ2-7|15|TRBV27|.|.
TGTGCCAGCAGTACATCCCGGACGGACCTCTACGAGCAGTACTTC
CASSTSRTDLYEQYF